What follows are 30 T cell receptor beta chains derived from one specimen sequenced in a study of cytomegalovirus exposure and HLA in healthy donors. The PCR used 60 Vbeta and 13 Jbeta primers. Measured with immunoSEQ multiplex PCR; TCRdb has only the in-frame clones, and not every one. Among roughly 99,000 clones listed, roughly 72% were seen once. The sample was PBMCs. The receptor source for this set is a man aged 25 to 40 in good health and CMV-seronegative.

This chain uses TRBV9 with TRBJ1-5; the D is unclear. V shed 6 bases and J shed 6 bases, with 13 bases lying between them. The CDR3 is 13 residues long. Germline assignment: CDR1 SGDLS and CDR2 YYNGEE. The CDR3 coding sequence is TGTGCCAGCAACCAAAGGCCGGGTCAGCCCCAGCATTTT. Its protein product is CASNQRPGQPQHF.

There are many counts of this clone. The V and J genes are TRBV5-5 and TRBJ2-3; 10 bases line up with TRBD2. V dropped 6 bases and J dropped 4; count of bases not matched to a gene: 8. The germline CDR1 and CDR2 sequences are SGHKS and YYEKEE (reference sequence). The CDR3 extends over 15 amino acids. For the CDR3, the DNA is TGTGCCAGCAAGGAGCGGGAGGGAAGCCCAGATACGCAGTATTTT. Protein product: CASKEREGSPDTQYF.

The chain couples TRBV6-6 to TRBJ2-1; D not certain. This CDR3 comprises 15 residues. Per the germline V gene, CDR1 is MNHNY and CDR2 is SVGAGI (reference sequence). The V and J ends lost 5 bases and 0 bases respectively, with 11 bases between them. In DNA, the CDR3 is TGTGCCAGCAGTCGTTCTAGAGGCTCCTACAATGAGCAGTTCTTC. Protein sequence: CASSRSRGSYNEQFF.

V gene TRBV5-1 combines with J gene TRBJ2-7; 7 nucleotides line up with TRBD1. The CDR3 loop spans 14 amino acids. Germline-derived CDR1 and CDR2 are SGHRS and YFSETQ. With 3 bases clipped from V and 2 bases from J, the junction kept 5 bases outside the gene matches. CDR3: CASSSTGPAYEQYF. The CDR3 DNA reads as TGCGCCAGCAGCTCGACAGGGCCGGCCTACGAGCAGTACTTC.

The chain has TRBV19 and TRBJ2-3, with TRBD1 matching 7 bases. This CDR3 contains 15 residues. V gave up 1 base and J gave up 2 bases; unmatched junction bases: 3. From germline, CDR1 is LNHDA and CDR2 SQIVND (reference sequence). The CDR3 DNA is TGTGCCAGTAGTATAGGAGGGGGCACCACAGATACGCAGTATTTT. Its translation is CASSIGGGTTDTQYF.

The chain carries TRBV29-1 and TRBJ2-2, with D possibly being TRBD1 (6 bases). Looked up from germline, CDR1 is SQVTM and CDR2 is ANQGSEA. V shed 3 bases and J shed 6 bases, with 20 bases lying between them. This CDR3 is 16 amino acids long. The CDR3 bases are TGCAGCGTTGAGGGAACAGGGTTTAACACGGCCGGGGAGCTGTTTTTT. Its translation is CSVEGTGFNTAGELFF.

This clone was observed a single time. This rearrangement joins TRBV2 to TRBJ1-1; D ambiguous. The CDR3 loop spans 15 amino acids. V lost 5 bases and J lost 3, with 16 bases in between. Germline V CDR1 and CDR2: SNHLY, FYNNEI. This chain's CDR3 is CASSKGPEGYTEAFF. Here the CDR3 DNA reads TGTGCCAGCAGTAAAGGACCGGAGGGTTACACTGAAGCTTTCTTT.

The rearrangement uses TRBV7-3 and TRBJ2-5; 7 nucleotides match TRBD2. CDR1 SGHTA and CDR2 FQGTGA come from the germline V gene. This CDR3 is built from 14 residues. The V gene end was trimmed by 8 bases and the J gene end by 4 bases; junction bases not matched to a gene: 10. The CDR3 bases are TGTGCCAGCTCTCGCGGGAGCCCCCCAGAGACCCAGTACTTC. Its translation: CASSRGSPPETQYF.

This chain uses TRBV5-5 with TRBJ1-5; D gene unclear. Germline CDR1 is SGHKS and CDR2 is YYEKEE (reference sequence). Trimming shortened V by 2 bases and J by 0 bases, and 9 bases separated the two germline ends. CDR3 length equals 15 residues. The CDR3 sequence is CASSFGAGSNQPQHF. For the CDR3, the DNA is TGTGCCAGCAGCTTCGGCGCGGGTAGCAATCAGCCCCAGCATTTT.

The V call is TRBV9, the J call TRBJ2-7, with 7 bases fitting TRBD1. Germline V gene sequence: CDR1 SGDLS, CDR2 YYNGEE. This CDR3 comprises 13 residues. Losses at the gene ends were 4 bases for V and 3 bases for J; bases not matched to a gene: 4. In DNA, the CDR3 is TGTGCCAGCAGCATCCGACAGGGCTACGAGCAGTACTTC. Its protein is CASSIRQGYEQYF.

The chain carries TRBV11-2 and TRBJ2-7; maybe TRBD2 (7 bases). From germline, CDR1 is SGHAT and CDR2 FQNNGV. This CDR3 is 16 amino acids long. Trimming cost V 0 bases and J 2 bases, with 14 bases left between them. For the CDR3, the DNA is TGTGCCAGCAGCTTAGATCGGGGAGGGGACACCTACGAGCAGTACTTC. Residues: CASSLDRGGDTYEQYF.

V gene TRBV6-1 combines with J gene TRBJ1-6; D is undetermined. The V and J ends lost 10 bases and 1 base respectively, with 11 bases between them. The CDR3 totals 14 residues. Germline CDR1 and CDR2: MNHNS and SASEGT. CDR3 sequence (DNA): TGTGCCATCGCGAGGCGGTCCTATAATTCACCCCTCCACTTT. It specifies CAIARRSYNSPLHF.

This clone was seen more than once but under ten times. The chain has TRBV2 and TRBJ1-4; D might be TRBD1 (5 bases). The germline gives CDR1 SNHLY, CDR2 FYNNEI. Trimming took off 6 bases at V and 5 bases at J, with 16 bases between the two ends. The CDR3 consists of 15 residues. As DNA, the CDR3 is TGTGCCAGCAGCCTCCTGGGGGGGATGAATGAAAAACTGTTTTTT. Protein sequence: CASSLLGGMNEKLFF.

The chain couples TRBV7-3 to TRBJ2-2, with D possibly TRBD2 on 6 matching bases. The germline V and J ends were trimmed by 1 base and 2 bases, with 11 bases remaining between them. Germline V gives CDR1 SGHTA, CDR2 FQGTGA. The CDR3 consists of 16 residues. The CDR3 loop is CASSLMGRENTGELFF. DNA for the CDR3: TGTGCCAGCAGCTTAATGGGGCGGGAAAACACCGGGGAGCTGTTTTTT.

This clone was seen a handful of times. The chain carries TRBV5-4 and TRBJ2-7; 11 bases align to TRBD2. Trimming took 5 bases from V and 3 from J; bases not matched to a gene: 1. Germline loops: CDR1 SGHNT, CDR2 YYREEE (reference sequence). The CDR3 is 13 residues long. The CDR3 region is CASRGTSGYEQYF. CDR3 nucleotide sequence: TGTGCCAGCAGGGGGACTAGCGGCTACGAGCAGTACTTC.

V is TRBV18 and J is TRBJ2-3; TRBD2 agrees at 7 bases. The CDR3 covers 17 residues. The trim removed 6 bases at V and 7 bases at J, leaving 19 bases unmatched. Looked up from germline, CDR1 is KGHSH and CDR2 is LQKENI. CDR3 bases: TGTGCCAGCTCCCCCCCCTTTCTAGCGGACGGGAGGAATACGCAGTATTTT. Translation: CASSPPFLADGRNTQYF.

The chain is built from TRBV7-9 and TRBJ2-5, with D unresolved. Germline CDR1 is SEHNR and CDR2 is FQNEAQ (reference sequence). The V gene lost 0 bases and the J gene lost 5 bases, with 4 bases spanning the gap. The CDR3 extends over 12 amino acids. The DNA of the CDR3 is TGTGCCAGCAGCTTAGCCGTGGAGACCCAGTACTTC. Protein product: CASSLAVETQYF.

The chain uses TRBV4-1 and TRBJ2-3, with 10 bases matching TRBD2. The germline CDR1 and CDR2 sequences are MGHRA and YSYEKL. The V and J ends lost 0 bases and 5 bases, in that order; junction bases with no gene match: 5. The CDR3 contains 16 residues. This CDR3 reads CASSQDVAGGRDTQYF. The DNA for the CDR3 is TGCGCCAGCAGCCAAGATGTAGCGGGGGGACGAGATACGCAGTATTTT.

The gene calls are TRBV5-1 and TRBJ1-1; 10 bases fit TRBD1. This CDR3 spans 13 amino acids. In germline, CDR1 is SGHRS, CDR2 YFSETQ. V lost 4 bases, J lost 8 bases, and 5 bases stayed unmatched. CDR3 DNA sequence: TGCGCCAGCAGCGCCCGGACAGGGGGAGAAGCTTTCTTT. Its translation is CASSARTGGEAFF.

As concerns this clone: Other DNA sequences within the sample encode an identical CDR3. This sequence joins TRBV5-6 and TRBJ1-5; D perhaps matches TRBD1 (5 bases). The V end lost 0 bases, the J end lost 7 bases, and 8 bases lay between the germline ends. This CDR3 contains 13 residues. In germline, CDR1 is SGHDT, CDR2 YYEEEE. In DNA form, the CDR3 reads TGTGCCAGCAGCTTGGCAGGGAACCAGCCCCAGCATTTT. It yields the protein CASSLAGNQPQHF. Variable domain in full (rest from reference TRBV5-6 and TRBJ1-5): DAGVTQSPTHLIKTRGQQVTLRCSPKSGHDTVSWYQQALGQGPQFIFQYYEEEERQRGNFPDRFSGHQFPNYSSELNVNALLLGDSALYLCASSLAGNQPQHFGDGTRLSIL.

The chain couples TRBV7-8 to TRBJ2-5, with a weak D call TRBD2 (6 bases). Germline V lookup: CDR1 SGHVS, CDR2 FQNEAQ. This CDR3 region has 15 residues. Trimming left V 1 base short and J 2 bases short, with 11 bases between. CDR3 in DNA: TGTGCCAGCAGCTTAGTGAACGGGGGACAAGAGACCCAGTACTTC. Encoded protein: CASSLVNGGQETQYF.

J is TRBJ2-1 and V is TRBV25-1; D gene ambiguous. This CDR3 is 13 amino acids long. Per germline, CDR1 MGHDK and CDR2 SYGVNS. Trimming removed 4 bases at V and 3 bases at J, with 7 bases between. The CDR3 sequence: CASSGRNYNEQFF. In DNA form, the CDR3 reads TGTGCCAGCAGTGGGAGAAACTACAATGAGCAGTTCTTC.

This chain links TRBV4-2 with TRBJ1-2; TRBD1 agrees at 9 bases. V shed 5 bases, J shed 3 bases, and the junction held 10 bases outside the gene matches. The CDR3 spans 16 residues. Germline lookup yields CDR1 LGHNA and CDR2 YNFKEQ. The CDR3 region has the DNA TGTGCCAGCAGCTCGCCCCGGACAGGGGATCACTATGGCTACACCTTC. Residues: CASSSPRTGDHYGYTF.

The chain is built from TRBV29-1 and TRBJ2-1; D is uncertain. With 2 bases removed from V and 0 bases from J, the gap between germline ends came to 11 bases. Germline CDR1 reads SQVTM; CDR2 reads ANQGSEA. The CDR3 runs to 15 residues. The CDR3 bases are TGCAGCGTTGAAAGAGGTCTAAGCTCCTACAATGAGCAGTTCTTC. This translates into CSVERGLSSYNEQFF.

This clone occurred a few times. This rearrangement joins TRBV30 to TRBJ1-5; TRBD1 matches at 8 bases. CDR1 and CDR2 (germline): GTSNPN, SVGIG (reference sequence). Trimming at V came to 1 base and at J to 5 bases, leaving 1 base not matched to a gene. The CDR3 has 13 amino acids. The CDR3 DNA is TGTGCCTGGAGTGAGGACAGGGATCAGCCCCAGCATTTT. This translates into CAWSEDRDQPQHF.

The CDR3 is CASSSQGHYGGYTF. The DNA for the CDR3 is TGTGCCAGCAGCTCTCAGGGCCATTACGGCGGCTACACCTTC. The rearrangement uses TRBV7-8 and TRBJ1-2; D perhaps matches TRBD1 (5 bases). This CDR3 contains 14 residues. The V end was cut by 4 bases, the J end by 8 bases, with 17 bases between. CDR1 and CDR2 (germline): SGHVS, FQNEAQ.

The V gene is TRBV6-4, the J gene TRBJ1-5; TRBD1 matches 7 bases. Trimming cost V 2 bases and J 2 bases; bases outside gene matches: 9. The germline V gene encodes CDR1 MRHNA and CDR2 SNTAGT. This CDR3 has 17 residues. CDR3 loop: CASSDAPTDRGNQPQHF. The CDR3 DNA is TGTGCCAGCAGTGACGCACCGACCGACAGGGGCAATCAGCCCCAGCATTTT.

V is TRBV9 and J is TRBJ1-5, with 8 bases matching TRBD1. The CDR3 is made up of 24 amino acids. Trimming cost V 3 bases and J 0 bases; bases outside gene matches: 29. Germline V gene lookup returns CDR1 SGDLS and CDR2 YYNGEE. In DNA form, the CDR3 reads TGTGCCAGCAGCGGAAGGAAGGGGACAGGCTCGAGACAGAGTGGGCCCCTTAGCAATCAGCCCCAGCATTTT. Protein: CASSGRKGTGSRQSGPLSNQPQHF.

This clone was detected only a few times. The genes are TRBV18 and TRBJ1-5; D gene uncertain. The germline V gene has CDR1 KGHSH and CDR2 LQKENI. The CDR3 has 14 residues. Trimming cost V 3 bases and J 3 bases, with 9 bases left between them. The CDR3 DNA follows: TGTGCCAGCTCACCTAACACAGACAATCAGCCCCAGCATTTT. The encoded protein is CASSPNTDNQPQHF. Complete variable domain (other parts from reference TRBV18 and TRBJ1-5): NAGVMQNPRHLVRRRGQEARLRCSPMKGHSHVYWYRQLPEEGLKFMVYLQKENIIDESGMPKERFSAEFPKEGPSILRIQQVVRGDSAAYFCASSPNTDNQPQHFGDGTRLSIL.

V gene TRBV15 combines with J gene TRBJ2-5, with D tentatively TRBD2 (6 bases). The end of the DNA aligns better with TRBJ2-7, so the J call may be wrong. Germline assignment: CDR1 LNHNV and CDR2 YYDKDF (reference sequence). This CDR3 comprises 15 residues. The CDR3 sequence: CATSRDDSGAYEQYF. CDR3 DNA sequence: TGTGCCACCAGCAGAGATGACTCGGGAGCTTACGAGCAGTACTTC.